The clone carrying this TCR beta chain occurred many times. What it binds is unknown. These data come from a study of T-cell reconstitution after alpha-beta-depleted transplantation in children. General study points: Alpha-beta T cells about two months after transplant reportedly derived from several hundred expanded graft clones. In some patients, recipient T cells and intrathymic progenitors surviving conditioning explained high day-60 diversity. From newly produced T cells came most of the T-cell counts and diversity one year after transplant.

Unique molecular identifiers were incorporated when the TCRbeta library was constructed. TCRdb reprocessed the PCR reads via MiXCR and lists one record per CDR3 protein. The data show about 240,000 distinct CDR3 sequences, around 25% seen once. V was pared by 2 bases and J by 7 bases, with 6 bases of the junction left unmatched. Germline CDR1 reads MDHEN; CDR2 reads SYDVKM. CDR3 length equals 14 residues. The genes are TRBV28 and TRBJ2-5; 8 bases match TRBD1. The source is a girl aged 2-10 years with Fanconi anemia, due to receive a stem cell transplant. Sequenced material: PBMCs, taken before TCRalphabeta/CD19-depleted stem cell transplant. The CDR3 protein is CASSLTGGGWTQYF. The DNA for the CDR3 is TGTGCCAGCAGTTTAACAGGGGGAGGATGGACCCAGTACTTC.